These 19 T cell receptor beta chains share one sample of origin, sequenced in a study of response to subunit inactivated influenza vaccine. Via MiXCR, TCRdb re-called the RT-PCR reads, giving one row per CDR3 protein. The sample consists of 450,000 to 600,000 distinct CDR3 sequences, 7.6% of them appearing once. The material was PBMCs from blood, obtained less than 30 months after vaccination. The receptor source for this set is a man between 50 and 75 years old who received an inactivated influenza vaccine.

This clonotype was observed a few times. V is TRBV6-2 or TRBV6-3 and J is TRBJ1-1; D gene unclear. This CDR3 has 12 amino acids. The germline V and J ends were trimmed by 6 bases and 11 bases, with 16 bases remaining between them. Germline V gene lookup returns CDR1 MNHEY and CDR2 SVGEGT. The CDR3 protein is CASRERHRGAFF. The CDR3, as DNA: TGTGCCAGCAGAGAACGACACCGAGGGGCTTTCTTT.

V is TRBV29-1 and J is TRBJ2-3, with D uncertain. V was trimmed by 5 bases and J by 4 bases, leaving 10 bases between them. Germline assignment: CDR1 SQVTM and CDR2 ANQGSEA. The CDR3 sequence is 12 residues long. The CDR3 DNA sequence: TGCAGCGTTCGAAGCGTAGCAGATACGCAGTATTTT. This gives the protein CSVRSVADTQYF.

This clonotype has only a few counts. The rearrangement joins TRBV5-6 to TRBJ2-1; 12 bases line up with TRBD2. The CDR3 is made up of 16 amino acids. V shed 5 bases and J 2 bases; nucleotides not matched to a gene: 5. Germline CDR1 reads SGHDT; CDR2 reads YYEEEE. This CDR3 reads CASSRASGRAYNEQFF. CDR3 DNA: TGTGCCAGCAGTCGAGCTAGCGGGAGGGCCTACAATGAGCAGTTCTTC.

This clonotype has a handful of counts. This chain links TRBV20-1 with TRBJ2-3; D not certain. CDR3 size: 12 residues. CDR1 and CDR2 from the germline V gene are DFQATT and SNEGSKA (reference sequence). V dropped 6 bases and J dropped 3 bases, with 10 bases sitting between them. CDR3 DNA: TGCAGTGCCGCTTCACGAACAGATACGCAGTATTTT. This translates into CSAASRTDTQYF.

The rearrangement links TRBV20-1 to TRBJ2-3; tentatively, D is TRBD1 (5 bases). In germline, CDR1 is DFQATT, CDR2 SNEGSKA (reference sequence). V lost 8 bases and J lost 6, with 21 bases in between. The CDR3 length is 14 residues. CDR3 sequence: CSTGQGLSSDTQYF. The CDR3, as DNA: TGCAGTACCGGCCAGGGCCTTAGCTCCGATACGCAGTATTTT.

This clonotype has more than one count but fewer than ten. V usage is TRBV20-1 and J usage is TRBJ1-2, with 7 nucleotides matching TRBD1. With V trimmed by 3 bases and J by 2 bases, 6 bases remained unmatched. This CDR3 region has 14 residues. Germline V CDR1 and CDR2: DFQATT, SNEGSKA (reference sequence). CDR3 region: CSASEGAVNYGYTF. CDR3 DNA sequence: TGCAGTGCTAGTGAGGGGGCGGTGAACTATGGCTACACCTTC.

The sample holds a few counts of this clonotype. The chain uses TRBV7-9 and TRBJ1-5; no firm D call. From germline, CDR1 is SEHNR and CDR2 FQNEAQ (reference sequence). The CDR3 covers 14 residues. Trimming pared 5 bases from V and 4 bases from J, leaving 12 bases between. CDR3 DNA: TGTGCCAGCAGCCCAATCCTGCTAAATCAGCCCCAGCATTTT. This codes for CASSPILLNQPQHF.

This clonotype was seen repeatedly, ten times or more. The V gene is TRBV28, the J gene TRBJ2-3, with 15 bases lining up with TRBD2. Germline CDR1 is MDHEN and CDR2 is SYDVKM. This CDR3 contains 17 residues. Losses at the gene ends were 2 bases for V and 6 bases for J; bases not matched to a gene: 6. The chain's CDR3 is CASSLGGLAGGADTQYF. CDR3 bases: TGTGCCAGCAGTTTAGGCGGACTAGCGGGAGGGGCGGATACGCAGTATTTT.

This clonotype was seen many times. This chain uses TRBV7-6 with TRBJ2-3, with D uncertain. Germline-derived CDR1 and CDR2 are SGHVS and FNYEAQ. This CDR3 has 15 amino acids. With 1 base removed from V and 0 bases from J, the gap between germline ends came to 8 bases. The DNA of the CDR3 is TGTGCCAGCAGCTTAGTTTTAGGAAGCACAGATACGCAGTATTTT. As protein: CASSLVLGSTDTQYF.

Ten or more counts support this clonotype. CDR3 amino acids: CSAREVNGELFF. CDR3 coding DNA: TGCAGTGCTAGAGAGGTTAACGGGGAGCTGTTTTTT. This rearrangement joins TRBV20-1 to TRBJ2-2; D not resolved. This CDR3 contains 12 residues. V shed 0 bases and J shed 7 bases, with 6 bases lying between them. Germline-derived CDR1 and CDR2 are DFQATT and SNEGSKA (reference sequence).

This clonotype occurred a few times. The CDR3 nucleotides read TGTGCCAGCAGCCCCTTCCGCCGGCGTCTAGCGGGCACAGATACGCAGTATTTT. It encodes CASSPFRRRLAGTDTQYF. J is TRBJ2-3 and V is TRBV11-2; 7 bases match TRBD2. V lost 5 bases to trimming and J lost 1 base; unmatched junction nucleotides: 15. This CDR3 region has 18 residues. The germline V gene has CDR1 SGHAT and CDR2 FQNNGV.

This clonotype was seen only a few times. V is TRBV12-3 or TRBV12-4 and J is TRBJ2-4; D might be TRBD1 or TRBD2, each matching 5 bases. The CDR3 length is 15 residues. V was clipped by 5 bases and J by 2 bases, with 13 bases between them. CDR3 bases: TGTGCCAGCAGTCCTGTCCTGGGACCCAAAAACATTCAGTACTTC. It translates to CASSPVLGPKNIQYF.

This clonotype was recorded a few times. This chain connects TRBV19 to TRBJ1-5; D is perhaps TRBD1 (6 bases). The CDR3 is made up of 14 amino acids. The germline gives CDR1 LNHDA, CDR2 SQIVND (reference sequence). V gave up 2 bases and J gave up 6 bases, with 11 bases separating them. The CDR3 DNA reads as TGTGCCAGTAGTATAAGGGGGGGGTTTCAGCCCCAGCATTTT. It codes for CASSIRGGFQPQHF. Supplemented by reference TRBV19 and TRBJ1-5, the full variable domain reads DGGITQSPKYLFRKEGQNVTLSCEQNLNHDAMYWYRQDPGQGLRLIYYSQIVNDFQKGDIAEGYSVSREKKESFPLTVTSAQKNPTAFYLCASSIRGGFQPQHFGDGTRLSIL.

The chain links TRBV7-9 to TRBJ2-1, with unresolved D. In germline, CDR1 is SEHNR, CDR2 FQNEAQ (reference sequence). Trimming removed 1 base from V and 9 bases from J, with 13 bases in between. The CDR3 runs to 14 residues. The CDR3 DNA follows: TGTGCCAGCAGCTTAGATGGTTGGGTCGGTGAGCAGTTCTTC. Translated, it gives CASSLDGWVGEQFF.

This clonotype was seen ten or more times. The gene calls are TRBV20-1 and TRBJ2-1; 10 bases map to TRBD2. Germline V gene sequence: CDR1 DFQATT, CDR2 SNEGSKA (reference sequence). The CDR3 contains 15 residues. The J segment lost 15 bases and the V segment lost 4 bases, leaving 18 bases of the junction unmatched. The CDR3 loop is CSANSAGGIQLGRFF. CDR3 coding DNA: TGCAGTGCTAATTCAGCGGGGGGGATTCAATTGGGGCGGTTCTTC.

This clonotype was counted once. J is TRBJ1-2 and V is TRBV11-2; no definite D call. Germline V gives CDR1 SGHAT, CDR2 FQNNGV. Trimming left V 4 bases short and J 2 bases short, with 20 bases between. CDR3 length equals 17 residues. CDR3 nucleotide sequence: TGTGCCAGCAGCTCTTTCGATAAACAAGAAGAGAACTATGGCTACACCTTC. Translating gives CASSSFDKQEENYGYTF.

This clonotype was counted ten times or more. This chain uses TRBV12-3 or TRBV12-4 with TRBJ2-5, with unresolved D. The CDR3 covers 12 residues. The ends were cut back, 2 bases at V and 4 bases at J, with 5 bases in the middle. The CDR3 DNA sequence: TGTGCCAGCAGTTTAACGAGAGAGACCCAGTACTTC. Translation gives CASSLTRETQYF.

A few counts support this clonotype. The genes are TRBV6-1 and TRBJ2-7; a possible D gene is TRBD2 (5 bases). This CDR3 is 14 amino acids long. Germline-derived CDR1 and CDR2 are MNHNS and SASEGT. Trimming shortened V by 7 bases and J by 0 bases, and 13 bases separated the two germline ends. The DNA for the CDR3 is TGTGCCAGCACTCGGAGCACTAGCTCCTACGAGCAGTACTTC. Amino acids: CASTRSTSSYEQYF.

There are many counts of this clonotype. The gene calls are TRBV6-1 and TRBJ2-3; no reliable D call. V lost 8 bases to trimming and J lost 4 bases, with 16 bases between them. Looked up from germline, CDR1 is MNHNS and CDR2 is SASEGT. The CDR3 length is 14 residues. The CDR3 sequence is CASQTRGGPDTQYF. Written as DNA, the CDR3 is TGTGCCAGCCAAACCCGCGGCGGACCAGATACGCAGTATTTT.